This T cell receptor beta chain was retrieved from a study of blood T cell repertoires in COVID-19. What the recovered Cohort 3 donors had was two negative PCRs, clearance, or symptom resolution. This clone was found a few times. Other DNA sequences of this sample code for an identical CDR3. In the original processing: Reference gene primer amplification in the assay estimated nucleated cell counts. Assay: immunoSEQ multiplex PCR; the TCRdb copy retains only in-frame clones and omits some. For V, J and clone size, that table is used; D and trimming come from the DNA. The sample holds roughly 380,000 clones, more than 75% seen once. V lost 0 bases, J lost 5 bases, and 11 bases lay in between. The CDR3 length is 14 residues. Germline values: CDR1 SGDLS, CDR2 YYNGEE.

The chain is built from TRBV9 and TRBJ1-1; no reliable D call. Sequences were obtained from PBMCs or T cells enriched from blood (not recorded which). The receptor comes from a woman aged 25 to 45 who had recovered from COVID-19. The CDR3: CASSVEAGGTEAFF. The CDR3 nucleotides are TGTGCCAGCAGCGTAGAGGCAGGTGGGACTGAAGCTTTCTTT.